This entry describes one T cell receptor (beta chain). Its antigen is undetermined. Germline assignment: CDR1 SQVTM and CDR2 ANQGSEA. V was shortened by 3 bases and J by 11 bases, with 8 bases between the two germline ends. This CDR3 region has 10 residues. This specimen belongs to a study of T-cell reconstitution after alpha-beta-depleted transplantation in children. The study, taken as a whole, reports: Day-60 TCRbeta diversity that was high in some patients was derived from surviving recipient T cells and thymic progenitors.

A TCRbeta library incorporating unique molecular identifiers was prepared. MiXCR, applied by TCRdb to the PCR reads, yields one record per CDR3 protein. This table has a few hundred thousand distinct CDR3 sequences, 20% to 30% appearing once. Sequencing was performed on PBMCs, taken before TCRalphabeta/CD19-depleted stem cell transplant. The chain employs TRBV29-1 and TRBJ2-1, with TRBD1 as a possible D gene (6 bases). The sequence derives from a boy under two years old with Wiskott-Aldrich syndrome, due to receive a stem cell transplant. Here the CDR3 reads CSVETGQQFF. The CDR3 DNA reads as TGCAGCGTTGAGACAGGTCAGCAGTTCTTC.